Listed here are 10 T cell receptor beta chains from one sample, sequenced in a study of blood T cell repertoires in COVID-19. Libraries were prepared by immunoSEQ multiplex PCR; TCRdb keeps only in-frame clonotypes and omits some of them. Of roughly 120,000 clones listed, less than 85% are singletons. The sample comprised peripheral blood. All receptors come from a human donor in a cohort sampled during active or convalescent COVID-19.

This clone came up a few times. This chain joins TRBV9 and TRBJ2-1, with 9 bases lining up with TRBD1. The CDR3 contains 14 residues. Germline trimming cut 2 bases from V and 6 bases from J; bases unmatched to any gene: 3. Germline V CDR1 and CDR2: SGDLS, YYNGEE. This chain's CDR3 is CASSVDRGFNEQFF. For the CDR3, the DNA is TGTGCCAGCAGCGTGGACAGGGGATTCAATGAGCAGTTCTTC.

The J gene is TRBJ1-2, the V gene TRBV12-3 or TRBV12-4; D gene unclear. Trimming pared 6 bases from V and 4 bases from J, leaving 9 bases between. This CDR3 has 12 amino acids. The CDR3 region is CASSPEGYGYTF. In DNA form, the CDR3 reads TGTGCCAGCAGCCCAGAGGGCTATGGCTACACCTTC.

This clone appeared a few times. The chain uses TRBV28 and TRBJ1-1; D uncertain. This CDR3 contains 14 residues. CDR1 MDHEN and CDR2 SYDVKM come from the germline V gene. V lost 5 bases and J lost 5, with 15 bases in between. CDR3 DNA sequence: TGTGCCAGCAGTCCCGCCCCAGGATATACTGAAGCTTTCTTT. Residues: CASSPAPGYTEAFF.

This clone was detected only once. The CDR3 sequence: CASSSSRDRVDNQPQHF. The CDR3 DNA reads as TGTGCCAGCAGCTCATCCCGGGACAGGGTGGACAATCAGCCCCAGCATTTT. V is TRBV7-8 and J is TRBJ1-5; TRBD1 agrees at 9 bases. The ends lost 4 bases at V and 3 bases at J; junction bases unmatched: 10. Germline-derived CDR1 and CDR2 are SGHVS and FQNEAQ. The CDR3 is made up of 17 amino acids.

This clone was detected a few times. The CDR3 DNA sequence: TGCGCCAGCAGCGGGGTAGACAGCCTAACAGAAAACACCATATATTTT. This encodes CASSGVDSLTENTIYF. The J gene is TRBJ1-3, the V gene TRBV5-1; tentative D call: TRBD1 (5 bases). Germline V gives CDR1 SGHRS, CDR2 YFSETQ. V gave up 4 bases and J gave up 6 bases, with 20 bases separating them. The CDR3 consists of 16 residues.

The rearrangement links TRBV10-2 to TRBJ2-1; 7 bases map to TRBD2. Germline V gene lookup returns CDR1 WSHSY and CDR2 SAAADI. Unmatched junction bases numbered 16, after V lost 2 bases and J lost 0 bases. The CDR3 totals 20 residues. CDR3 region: CASSEGSLAELMSSYNEQFF. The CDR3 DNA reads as TGCGCCAGCAGTGAGGGTTCCCTAGCGGAGCTCATGAGCTCCTACAATGAGCAGTTCTTC.

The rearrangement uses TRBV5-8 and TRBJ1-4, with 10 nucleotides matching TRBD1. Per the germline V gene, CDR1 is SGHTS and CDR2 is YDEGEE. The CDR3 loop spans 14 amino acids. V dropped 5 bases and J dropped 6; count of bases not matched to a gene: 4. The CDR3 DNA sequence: TGTGCCAGCAGTTCCGGGACAGGGGATGAAAAACTGTTTTTT. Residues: CASSSGTGDEKLFF.

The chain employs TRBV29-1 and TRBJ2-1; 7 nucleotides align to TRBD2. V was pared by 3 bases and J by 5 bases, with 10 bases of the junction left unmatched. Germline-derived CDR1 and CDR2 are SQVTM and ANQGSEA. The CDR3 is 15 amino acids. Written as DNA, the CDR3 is TGCAGCGTTGATCTGAGCGGGACGGGCCACAATGAGCAGTTCTTC. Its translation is CSVDLSGTGHNEQFF.

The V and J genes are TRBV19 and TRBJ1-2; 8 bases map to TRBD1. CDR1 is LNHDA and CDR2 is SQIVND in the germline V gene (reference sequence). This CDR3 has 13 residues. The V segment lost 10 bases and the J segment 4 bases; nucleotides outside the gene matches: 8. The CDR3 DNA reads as TGTGCCACCAGGGGGCCGGGAGGCTATGGCTACACCTTC. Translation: CATRGPGGYGYTF. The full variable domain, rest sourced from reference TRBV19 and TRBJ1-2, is DGGITQSPKYLFRKEGQNVTLSCEQNLNHDAMYWYRQDPGQGLRLIYYSQIVNDFQKGDIAEGYSVSREKKESFPLTVTSAQKNPTAFYLCATRGPGGYGYTFGSGTRLTVV.

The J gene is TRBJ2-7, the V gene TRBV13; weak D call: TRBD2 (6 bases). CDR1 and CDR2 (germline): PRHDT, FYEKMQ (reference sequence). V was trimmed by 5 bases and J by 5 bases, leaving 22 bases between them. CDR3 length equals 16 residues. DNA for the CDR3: TGTGCCAGCAGCACAGCCGCGCGGGGATTGAACCACGAGCAGTACTTC. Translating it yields CASSTAARGLNHEQYF.